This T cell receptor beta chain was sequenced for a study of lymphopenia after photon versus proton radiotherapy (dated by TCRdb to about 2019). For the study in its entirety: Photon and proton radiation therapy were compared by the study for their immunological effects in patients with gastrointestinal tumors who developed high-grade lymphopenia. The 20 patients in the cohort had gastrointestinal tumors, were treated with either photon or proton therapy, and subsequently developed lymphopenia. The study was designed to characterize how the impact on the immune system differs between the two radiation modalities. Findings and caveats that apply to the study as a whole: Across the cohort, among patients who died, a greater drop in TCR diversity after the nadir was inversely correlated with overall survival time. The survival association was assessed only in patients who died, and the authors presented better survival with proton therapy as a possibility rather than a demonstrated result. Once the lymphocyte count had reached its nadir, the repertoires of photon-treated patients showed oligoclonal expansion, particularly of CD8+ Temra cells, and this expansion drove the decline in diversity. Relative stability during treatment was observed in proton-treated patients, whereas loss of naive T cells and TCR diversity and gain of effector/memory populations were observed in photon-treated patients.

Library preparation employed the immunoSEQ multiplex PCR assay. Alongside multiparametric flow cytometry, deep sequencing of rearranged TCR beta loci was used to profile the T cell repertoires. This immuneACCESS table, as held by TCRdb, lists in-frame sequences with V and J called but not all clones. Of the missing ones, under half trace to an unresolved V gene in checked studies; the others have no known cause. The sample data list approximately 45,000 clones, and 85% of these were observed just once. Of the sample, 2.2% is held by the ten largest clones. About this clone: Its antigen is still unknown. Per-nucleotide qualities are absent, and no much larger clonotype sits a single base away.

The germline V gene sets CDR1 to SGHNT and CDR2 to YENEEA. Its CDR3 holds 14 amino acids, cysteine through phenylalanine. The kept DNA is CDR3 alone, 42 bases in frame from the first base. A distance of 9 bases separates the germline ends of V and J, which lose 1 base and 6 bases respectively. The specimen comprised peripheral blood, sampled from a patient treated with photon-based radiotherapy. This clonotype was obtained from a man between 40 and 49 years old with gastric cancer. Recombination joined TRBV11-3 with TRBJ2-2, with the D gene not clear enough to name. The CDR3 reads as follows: CASSLVGDSGELFF. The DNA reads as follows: TGTGCCAGCAGCTTAGTAGGCGATTCCGGGGAGCTGTTTTTT.